Listed below are T cell receptor beta chains from one sample, sequenced in a study of shared clonotypes between healthy human individuals. The table came from immunoSEQ multiplex PCR; TCRdb's copy has only in-frame clones and leaves some out. The sample carries 2 million to 2.5 million clones, almost 96% recorded once. The sequencing input was naive CD4+ T cells sorted from blood. The source of these receptors is a young man in good health. Both conserved end residues are part of each CDR3. The order of the fields is V gene, D gene, clone size, J gene, CDR3 length, CDR3 protein, CDR3 DNA. The D gene is left open where the match is weak. Rows may omit the clone size; those that give it use once, few, many or a size class.

>TRBV7-8|NA|NA|TRBJ2-7|16
CASSLRGRLTSYEQYF
TGTGCCAGCAGCTTACGGGGGCGGTTGACCTCCTACGAGCAGTACTTC
>TRBV27|NA|NA|TRBJ1-5|14
CASSLIGGTQPQHF
TGTGCCAGCAGTCTGATAGGAGGGACTCAGCCCCAGCATTTT
>TRBV6-1|NA|NA|TRBJ1-4|15
CASSSRRSDNEKLFF
TGTGCCAGCAGTTCTCGCAGGTCCGATAATGAAAAACTGTTTTTT
>TRBV5-1|NA|NA|TRBJ2-7|13
CASSEGNSYEQYF
TGCGCCAGCAGTGAGGGGAACTCCTACGAGCAGTACTTC
>TRBV5-1|TRBD1|NA|TRBJ2-1|14
CASSLAVVTGEQFF
TGCGCCAGCAGCTTGGCCGTCGTGACAGGGGAGCAGTTCTTC
>TRBV7-8|NA|NA|TRBJ2-5|15
CASSRTDLQLETQYF
TGTGCCAGCAGCCGTACGGATCTACAACTGGAGACCCAGTACTTC
>TRBV18|TRBD1|NA|TRBJ1-3|15
CASSSGQISGNTIYF
TGTGCCAGCTCATCGGGACAGATTTCTGGAAACACCATATATTTT
>TRBV29-1|NA|NA|TRBJ2-4|17
CSVGSDLSKGAKNIQYF
TGCAGCGTTGGTAGCGACCTCTCGAAGGGGGCCAAAAACATTCAGTACTTC
>TRBV29-1|NA|NA|TRBJ2-7|11
CSVVGSYEQYF
TGCAGCGTTGTGGGATCGTACGAGCAGTACTTC
>TRBV7-9|NA|NA|TRBJ2-7|14
CASSSREPTLRQYF
TGTGCCAGCAGCTCGCGCGAGCCCACGTTAAGGCAGTACTTC
>TRBV7-9|NA|NA|TRBJ1-5|14
CASSDSSGNQPQHF
TGTGCCAGCAGCGACTCCAGTGGCAATCAGCCCCAGCATTTT
>TRBV7-9|NA|once|TRBJ1-2|15
CASSLIGGTNYGYTF
TGTGCCAGCAGCTTAATAGGAGGAACTAACTATGGCTACACCTTC
>TRBV5-1|NA|NA|TRBJ2-5|14
CASSLEGGHKTQYF
TGCGCCAGCAGCTTGGAGGGAGGTCACAAGACCCAGTACTTC